This T cell receptor (beta chain) was documented in a study of blood T cell repertoires in COVID-19. Sequencing was performed with immunoSEQ multiplex PCR; in TCRdb, only in-frame clones are kept and a portion is missing. The sample lists approximately 140,000 clones, approximately 88% occurring once. Germline assignment: CDR1 SQVTM and CDR2 ANQGSEA. The CDR3 covers 14 residues. After removal of 5 bases from V and 3 bases from J, the junction contained 10 bases not matched to a gene. The chain recombines TRBV29-1 with TRBJ2-7, with TRBD2 identical over 7 bases. This clonotype originated in a woman aged 25 to 39 with acute COVID-19. Sequenced material: PBMCs or T cells enriched from blood (not recorded which). The CDR3 DNA reads as TGCAGCGTTCGGGGGGAGGAGTGGGGCTACGAGCAGTACTTC. It specifies CSVRGEEWGYEQYF.